Listed here are 20 T cell receptor beta chains from one sample, sequenced in a study of T-cell reconstitution after alpha-beta-depleted transplantation in children. Unique molecular identifiers featured in how the TCRbeta library was prepared. TCRdb used MiXCR to reprocess the PCR reads, holding one entry per CDR3 protein. The sample consists of 480,000 or so distinct CDR3 sequences, about 10% of them appearing once. This material consisted of PBMCs, taken before TCRalphabeta/CD19-depleted stem cell transplant. These receptors originate from a child aged 2-9 years with inherited bone marrow failure, due to receive a stem cell transplant.

In its sample, this clonotype was seen many times. The chain couples TRBV4-3 to TRBJ2-7, with D hard to call. The CDR3 is 14 amino acids. CDR1 is LGHNA, CDR2 YSLEER, per germline. V lost 3 bases and J 5 bases, leaving 14 bases between the germline ends. The chain's CDR3 is CASSHGKGFNEQYF. CDR3 in DNA: TGCGCCAGCAGCCATGGAAAAGGGTTTAACGAGCAGTACTTC.

Written as DNA, the CDR3 is TGTGCCAGCAGCTGGGACGGCCAAAGGGGAGAGACCCAGTACTTC. As protein: CASSWDGQRGETQYF. V is TRBV5-5 and J is TRBJ2-5; D may match TRBD1 or TRBD2 (5 bases each). This CDR3 is built from 15 residues. Germline CDR1 is SGHKS and CDR2 is YYEKEE (reference sequence). The germline V and J ends were trimmed by 3 bases and 4 bases, with 16 bases remaining between them.

As concerns this clonotype: A much larger clone differs from this one at a single base, so this may be a read error. The limits of the CDR3 on the DNA are not certain, so only TCRdb's listed CDR3 is given. The chain combines TRBV9 with TRBJ2-5; the table gives TRBD2 as D, unverified against the DNA. Germline V gene data show CDR1 as SGDLS and CDR2 as YYNGEE. The CDR3 sequence runs 14 residues, both termini included. CDR3 sequence: CASSVGGGSETQCF.

This clonotype was counted ten times or more. This CDR3 is CASSPTRQGEAPDTQYF. The CDR3 DNA sequence: TGCGCCAGCAGCCCTACCCGACAGGGAGAGGCACCAGATACGCAGTATTTT. V is TRBV5-1 and J is TRBJ2-3, with TRBD1 identical over 7 bases. The CDR3 consists of 17 residues. The V gene end was trimmed by 4 bases and the J gene end by 4 bases; junction bases not matched to a gene: 15. Germline V gene sequence: CDR1 SGHRS, CDR2 YFSETQ.

This clonotype was counted many times. This rearrangement joins TRBV30 to TRBJ1-1; D is possibly TRBD1 (5 bases). V lost 5 bases and J 0 bases, leaving 7 bases between the germline ends. This CDR3 contains 12 residues. Germline CDR1 and CDR2: GTSNPN and SVGIG (reference sequence). DNA for the CDR3: TGTGCCTGGGGACATTTGAACACTGAAGCTTTCTTT. This gives the protein CAWGHLNTEAFF.

The table lists this clonotype with many counts. This CDR3 is CASSPGAGEWYNEQFF. The CDR3 bases are TGTGCCAGCAGTCCAGGGGCAGGGGAATGGTACAATGAGCAGTTCTTC. This sequence joins TRBV28 and TRBJ2-1; a possible D gene is TRBD1 (6 bases). Looked up from germline, CDR1 is MDHEN and CDR2 is SYDVKM. CDR3 length equals 16 residues. With 5 bases removed from V and 4 bases from J, the gap between germline ends came to 18 bases.

This clonotype has a count of ten or more. The V call is TRBV6-6, the J call TRBJ1-5; 7 bases map to TRBD1. The trim removed 6 bases at V and 7 bases at J, leaving 6 bases unmatched. CDR3 length equals 13 residues. The germline CDR1 and CDR2 sequences are MNHNY and SVGAGI (reference sequence). As DNA, the CDR3 is TGTGCCAGCAGAGACAGGGTAGAACAGCCCCAGCATTTT. As protein: CASRDRVEQPQHF.

This clonotype was seen at least ten times. This sequence joins TRBV7-9 and TRBJ2-2; 10 bases fit TRBD2. The CDR3 consists of 15 residues. Germline CDR1 reads SEHNR; CDR2 reads FQNEAQ (reference sequence). Trimming cost V 6 bases and J 10 bases; bases outside gene matches: 11. Written as DNA, the CDR3 is TGTGCCAGCAGGTCCGGGACTAGCGTTCGAGCGGAGCTGTTTTTT. It codes for CASRSGTSVRAELFF.

The sample holds many counts of this clonotype. This chain uses TRBV5-1 with TRBJ2-1; 7 nucleotides agree with TRBD1. Unmatched junction bases numbered 10, after V lost 2 bases and J lost 8 bases. This CDR3 is built from 15 residues. Germline CDR1 SGHRS, CDR2 YFSETQ. The CDR3 here is CASSLQGFTGDEQFF. The DNA of the CDR3 is TGCGCCAGCAGCTTACAGGGGTTTACTGGTGATGAGCAGTTCTTC.

This clonotype was counted between two and nine times. The chain carries TRBV7-2 and TRBJ2-3; 8 bases are a match to TRBD2. Unmatched junction bases numbered 14, after V lost 3 bases and J lost 3 bases. The CDR3 has 18 residues. The germline CDR1 and CDR2 sequences are SGHTA and FQGNSA. CDR3 amino acids: CASSFFTGGTSLTDTQYF. CDR3 DNA sequence: TGTGCCAGCAGCTTTTTTACGGGTGGGACTAGTTTAACAGATACGCAGTATTTT.

In its sample, this clonotype was seen a few times. Sequence at one end of the junction differs from germline and may be a read error. The CDR3 spells CASTVGTTETQYF. Here the CDR3 DNA reads TGTGCCAGCACCGTAGGGACCACAGAGACGCAGTATTTT. The chain employs TRBV13 and TRBJ2-3; TRBD1 or TRBD2 may be the D gene (5 bases each). Germline CDR1 and CDR2: PRHDT and FYEKMQ (reference sequence). This CDR3 has 13 amino acids.

This clonotype was picked up a small number of times. V and J are TRBV7-8 and TRBJ2-5; no firm D call. Trimming removed 5 bases from V and 5 bases from J, with 6 bases in between. Germline loops: CDR1 SGHVS, CDR2 FQNEAQ. CDR3 length equals 11 residues. In DNA form, the CDR3 reads TGTGCCAGCAGCCAGTACGAGACCCAGTACTTC. Encoded protein: CASSQYETQYF.

This clonotype was detected ten times or more. The V call is TRBV14, the J call TRBJ1-4, with 7 bases aligning to TRBD1. The CDR3 runs to 13 residues. Germline CDR1 SGHDN, CDR2 FVKESK. V dropped 5 bases and J dropped 5; count of bases not matched to a gene: 2. The CDR3 region has the DNA TGTGCCAGCAGCGGGACAGAGAATGAAAAACTGTTTTTT. The encoded protein is CASSGTENEKLFF.

This clonotype was counted many times. The junction departs from germline at one end; a sequencing error may be responsible. The CDR3 spells CASSANIAGVETQYF. The CDR3 region has the DNA TGTGCTAGCAGCGCAAATATAGCGGGAGTCGAGACCCAGTACTTC. The chain couples TRBV7-7 to TRBJ2-5; 9 nucleotides agree with TRBD2. Germline CDR1 and CDR2: SSHAT and FNYEAQ (reference sequence). CDR3 length: 15 amino acids.

Of note for this clonotype: A much larger clone is a single base away; this may be a read error. This chain connects TRBV10-3 to TRBJ2-7; a weak D match, TRBD2 (5 bases). The CDR3 spans 14 residues. The germline V gene has CDR1 ENHRY and CDR2 SYGVKD. CDR3 in amino acids: CAISERLRPYAQYF. CDR3 bases: TGTGCCATCAGTGAGCGACTAAGGCCCTACGCGCAGTACTTC.

There are many counts of this clonotype. This chain links TRBV4-1 with TRBJ1-2; D gene unclear. The V end was cut by 3 bases, the J end by 4 bases, with 12 bases between. The germline gives CDR1 MGHRA, CDR2 YSYEKL. This CDR3 comprises 14 residues. CDR3 in DNA: TGCGCCAGCAGCCATGGGGTCGTGTCCTATGGCTACACCTTC. Protein sequence: CASSHGVVSYGYTF.

This clonotype occurred a few times. This chain uses TRBV19 with TRBJ1-5; D not certain. Germline CDR1 is LNHDA and CDR2 is SQIVND (reference sequence). Between the trimmed V and J ends, which lost 5 bases and 7 bases, there was a span of 12 bases. The CDR3 runs to 13 residues. The CDR3 DNA reads as TGTGCCAGTAGTTCCTGGGCAGCCCAGCCCCAGCATTTT. Residues: CASSSWAAQPQHF.

The table lists this clonotype with many counts. The gene calls are TRBV5-1 and TRBJ2-5, with D unresolved. This CDR3 contains 14 residues. Germline CDR1 reads SGHRS; CDR2 reads YFSETQ. V was pared by 2 bases and J by 0 bases, with 8 bases between. The CDR3 region is CASSLSAYQETQYF. CDR3 DNA: TGCGCCAGCAGCTTATCAGCGTACCAAGAGACCCAGTACTTC.

With respect to this clonotype: A read error is possible here, since a much larger clone lies one base away. The V gene is TRBV29-1, the J gene TRBJ1-1; D remains ambiguous. The CDR3 runs 13 residues. The germline gives CDR1 SQVTM, CDR2 ANQGSEA. The CDR3 is CRVVRYLDPEAFF. The CDR3 DNA follows: TGCAGGGTTGTGCGGTATTTAGACCCGGAAGCTTTCTTT.

This clonotype has a count of ten or more. The chain joins TRBV6-5 to TRBJ1-4; 9 bases agree with TRBD1. V was clipped by 0 bases and J by 8 bases; unmatched bases: 4. Germline-derived CDR1 and CDR2 are MNHEY and SVGAGI. The CDR3 is 15 residues long. The CDR3 DNA follows: TGTGCCAGCAGTTACTCCCACAGGGGGCAGGAAAAACTGTTTTTT. Protein: CASSYSHRGQEKLFF.